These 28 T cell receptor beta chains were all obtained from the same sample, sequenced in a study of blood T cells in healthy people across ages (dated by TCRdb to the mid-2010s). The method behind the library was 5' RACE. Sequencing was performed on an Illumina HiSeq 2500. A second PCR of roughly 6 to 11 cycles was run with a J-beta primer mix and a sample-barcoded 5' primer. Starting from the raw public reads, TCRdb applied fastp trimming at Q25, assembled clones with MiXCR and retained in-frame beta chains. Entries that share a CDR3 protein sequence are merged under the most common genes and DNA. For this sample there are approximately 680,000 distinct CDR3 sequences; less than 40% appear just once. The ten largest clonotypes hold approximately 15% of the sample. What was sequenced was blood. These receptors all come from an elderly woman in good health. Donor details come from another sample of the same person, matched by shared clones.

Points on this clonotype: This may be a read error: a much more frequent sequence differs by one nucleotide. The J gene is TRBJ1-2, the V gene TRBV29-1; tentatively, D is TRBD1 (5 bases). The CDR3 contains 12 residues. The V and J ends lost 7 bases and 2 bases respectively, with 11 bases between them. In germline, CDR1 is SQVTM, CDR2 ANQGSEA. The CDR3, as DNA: TGCAGCGGGGGGATTTCAAACTATGGCTACACCTTC. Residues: CSGGISNYGYTF.

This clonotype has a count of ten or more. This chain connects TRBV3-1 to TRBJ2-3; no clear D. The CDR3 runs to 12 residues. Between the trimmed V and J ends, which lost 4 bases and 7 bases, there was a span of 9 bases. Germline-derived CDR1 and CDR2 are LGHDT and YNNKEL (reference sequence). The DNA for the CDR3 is TGTGCCAGCAGCCCGACCAGCAATACGCAGTATTTT. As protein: CASSPTSNTQYF.

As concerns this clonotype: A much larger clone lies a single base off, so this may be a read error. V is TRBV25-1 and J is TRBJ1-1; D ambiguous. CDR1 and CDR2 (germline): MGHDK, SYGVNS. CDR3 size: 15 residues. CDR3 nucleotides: TGTGCCAGCAGTGAATTTCCATCCGGGGAGACTGAAGCTTTATTT. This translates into CASSEFPSGETEALF.

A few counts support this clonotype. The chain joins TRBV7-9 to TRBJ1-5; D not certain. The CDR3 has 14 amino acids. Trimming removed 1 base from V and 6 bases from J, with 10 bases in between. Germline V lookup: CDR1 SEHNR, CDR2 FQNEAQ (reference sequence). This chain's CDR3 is CASSLEMSGQPQHF. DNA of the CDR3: TGTGCCAGCAGCTTAGAAATGTCGGGTCAGCCCCAGCATTTT.

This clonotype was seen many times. The CDR3 sequence: CASSPDPGLTDTQYF. CDR3 sequence (DNA): TGTGCCAGCAGCCCCGACCCGGGTCTTACAGATACGCAGTATTTT. The J gene is TRBJ2-3, the V gene TRBV5-4; no definite D call. Per germline, CDR1 SGHNT and CDR2 YYREEE (reference sequence). This CDR3 comprises 15 residues. V dropped 4 bases and J dropped 3 bases, with 15 bases sitting between them.

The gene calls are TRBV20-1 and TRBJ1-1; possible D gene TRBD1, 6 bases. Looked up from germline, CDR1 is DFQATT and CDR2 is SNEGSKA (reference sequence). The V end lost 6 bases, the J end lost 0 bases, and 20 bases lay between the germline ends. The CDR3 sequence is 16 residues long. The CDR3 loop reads CSATSGTLGLNTEAFF. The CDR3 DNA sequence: TGCAGTGCCACATCCGGGACACTTGGCTTGAACACTGAAGCTTTCTTT.

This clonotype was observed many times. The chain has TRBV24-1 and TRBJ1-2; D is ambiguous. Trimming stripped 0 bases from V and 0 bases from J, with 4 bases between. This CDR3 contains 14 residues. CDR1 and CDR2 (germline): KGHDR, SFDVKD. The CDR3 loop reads CATSDLGANYGYTF. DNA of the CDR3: TGTGCCACCAGTGATTTGGGTGCTAACTATGGCTACACCTTC.

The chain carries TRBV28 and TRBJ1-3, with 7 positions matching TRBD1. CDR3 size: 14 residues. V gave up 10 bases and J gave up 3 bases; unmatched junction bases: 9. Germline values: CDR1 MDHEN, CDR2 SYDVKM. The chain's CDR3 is CATMSGGSGNTIYF. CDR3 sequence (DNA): TGTGCCACCATGTCAGGGGGGAGTGGAAACACCATATATTTT.

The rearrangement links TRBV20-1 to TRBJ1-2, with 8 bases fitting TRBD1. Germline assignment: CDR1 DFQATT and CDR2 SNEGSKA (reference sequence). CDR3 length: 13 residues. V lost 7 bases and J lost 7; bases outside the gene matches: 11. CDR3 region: CSVPGQVICGYTF. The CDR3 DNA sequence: TGCAGTGTTCCGGGACAGGTGATCTGTGGCTACACCTTC.

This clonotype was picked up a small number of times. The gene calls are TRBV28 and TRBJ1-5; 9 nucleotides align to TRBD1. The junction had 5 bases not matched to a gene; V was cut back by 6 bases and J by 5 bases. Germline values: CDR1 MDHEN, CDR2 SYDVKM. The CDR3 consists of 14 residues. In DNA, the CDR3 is TGTGCCAGCAGCACAACAGGGGGCTATCAGCCCCAGCATTTT. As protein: CASSTTGGYQPQHF.

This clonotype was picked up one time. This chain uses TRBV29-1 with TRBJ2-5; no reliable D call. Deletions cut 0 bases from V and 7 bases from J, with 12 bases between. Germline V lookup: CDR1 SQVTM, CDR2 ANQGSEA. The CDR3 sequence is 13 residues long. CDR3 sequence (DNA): TGCAGCGTTGAAGAGGGCCTGTCGGGGACCCAGTACTTC. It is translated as CSVEEGLSGTQYF.

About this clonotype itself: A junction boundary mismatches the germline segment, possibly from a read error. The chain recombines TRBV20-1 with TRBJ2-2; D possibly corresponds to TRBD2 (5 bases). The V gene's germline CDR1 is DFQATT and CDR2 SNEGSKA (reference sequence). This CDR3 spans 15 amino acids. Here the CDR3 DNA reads TGCAGTGCTAGAGAGGGCAGCGCGAACACCGGGGAGCGGTTTTTT. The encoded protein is CSAREGSANTGERFF.

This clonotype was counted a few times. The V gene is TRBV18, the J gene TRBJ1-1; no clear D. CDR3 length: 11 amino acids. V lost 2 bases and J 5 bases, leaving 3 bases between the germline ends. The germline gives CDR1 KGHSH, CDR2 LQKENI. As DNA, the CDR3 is TGTGCCAGCTCACCAGAGACTGAAGCTTTCTTT. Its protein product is CASSPETEAFF.

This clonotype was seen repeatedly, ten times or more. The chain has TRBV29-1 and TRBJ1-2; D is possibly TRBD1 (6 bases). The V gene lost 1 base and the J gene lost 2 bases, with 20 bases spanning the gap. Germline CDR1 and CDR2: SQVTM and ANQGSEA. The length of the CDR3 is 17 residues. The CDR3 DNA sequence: TGCAGCGTTGAAGGCCCCTTACAGGGTCCGAGGAACTATGGCTACACCTTC. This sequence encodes CSVEGPLQGPRNYGYTF. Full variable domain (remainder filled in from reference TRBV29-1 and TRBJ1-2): SAVISQKPSRDICQRGTSLTIQCQVDSQVTMMFWYRQQPGQSLTLIATANQGSEATYESGFVIDKFPISRPNLTFSTLTVSNMSPEDSSIYLCSVEGPLQGPRNYGYTFGSGTRLTVV.

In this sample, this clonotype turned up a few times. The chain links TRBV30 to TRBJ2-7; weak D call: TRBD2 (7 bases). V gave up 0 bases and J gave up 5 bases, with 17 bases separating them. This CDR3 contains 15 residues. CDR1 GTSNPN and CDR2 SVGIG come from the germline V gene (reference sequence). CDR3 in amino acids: CAWSVGGAGTNEQYF. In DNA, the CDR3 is TGTGCCTGGAGTGTAGGGGGGGCCGGAACAAACGAGCAGTACTTC.

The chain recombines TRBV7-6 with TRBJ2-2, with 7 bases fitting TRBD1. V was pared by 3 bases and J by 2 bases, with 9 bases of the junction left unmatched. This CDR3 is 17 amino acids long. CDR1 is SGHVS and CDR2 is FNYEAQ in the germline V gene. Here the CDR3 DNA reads TGTGCCAGCAGCTTTACCCCGGACAGGCCTAACACCGGGGAGCTGTTTTTT. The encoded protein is CASSFTPDRPNTGELFF.

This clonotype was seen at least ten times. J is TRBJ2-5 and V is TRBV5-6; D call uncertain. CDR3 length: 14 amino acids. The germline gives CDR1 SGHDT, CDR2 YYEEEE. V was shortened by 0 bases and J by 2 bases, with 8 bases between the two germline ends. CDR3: CASSLGIQQETQYF. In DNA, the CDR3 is TGTGCCAGCAGCTTGGGAATACAGCAAGAGACCCAGTACTTC.

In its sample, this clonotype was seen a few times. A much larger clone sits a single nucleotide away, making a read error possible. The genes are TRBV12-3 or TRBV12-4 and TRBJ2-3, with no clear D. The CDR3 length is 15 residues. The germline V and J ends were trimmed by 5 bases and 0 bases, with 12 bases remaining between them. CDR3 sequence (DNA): TGTGCCAGCAGTCGCCGTTTAGTGAGCACAGATACGCAGTATTTT. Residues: CASSRRLVSTDTQYF.

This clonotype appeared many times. The CDR3 DNA reads TGTGCCAGCAGTGCTCTCCCCCTATTGACCACTGAAGCTTTCTTT. The encoded protein is CASSALPLLTTEAFF. This chain connects TRBV6-6 to TRBJ1-1; no firm D call. V was shortened by 5 bases and J by 4 bases, with 17 bases between the two germline ends. Per germline, CDR1 MNHNY and CDR2 SVGAGI (reference sequence). The CDR3 is 15 amino acids.

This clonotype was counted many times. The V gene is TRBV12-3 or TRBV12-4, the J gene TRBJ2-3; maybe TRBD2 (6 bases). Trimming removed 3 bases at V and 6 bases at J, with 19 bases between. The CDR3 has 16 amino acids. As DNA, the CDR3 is TGTGCCAGCAGTTTTTATAGTAGCGGAACCACCGATACGCAGTATTTT. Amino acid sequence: CASSFYSSGTTDTQYF.

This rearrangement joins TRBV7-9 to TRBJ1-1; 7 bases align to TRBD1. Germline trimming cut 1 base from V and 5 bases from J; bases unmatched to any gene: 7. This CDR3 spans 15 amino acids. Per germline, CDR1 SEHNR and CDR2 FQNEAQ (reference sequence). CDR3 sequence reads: CASSLDRGRLTEAFF. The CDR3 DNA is TGTGCCAGCAGCTTAGATAGGGGGCGCTTGACTGAAGCTTTCTTT.

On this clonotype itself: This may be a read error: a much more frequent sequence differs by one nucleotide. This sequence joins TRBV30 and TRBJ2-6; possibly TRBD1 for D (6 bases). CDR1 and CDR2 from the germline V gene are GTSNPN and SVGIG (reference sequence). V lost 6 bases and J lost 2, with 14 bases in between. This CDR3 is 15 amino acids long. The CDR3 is CACHATGTGANVLTF. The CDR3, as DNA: TGTGCCTGTCATGCCACAGGGACTGGGGCCAACGTCCTGACTTTC.

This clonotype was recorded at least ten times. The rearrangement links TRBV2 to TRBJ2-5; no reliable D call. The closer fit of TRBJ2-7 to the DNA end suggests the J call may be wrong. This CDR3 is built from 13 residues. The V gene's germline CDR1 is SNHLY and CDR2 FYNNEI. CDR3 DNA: TGTGCCAGCAGTGTTCGGCACTCGGACGAGCAGTACTTC. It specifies CASSVRHSDEQYF.

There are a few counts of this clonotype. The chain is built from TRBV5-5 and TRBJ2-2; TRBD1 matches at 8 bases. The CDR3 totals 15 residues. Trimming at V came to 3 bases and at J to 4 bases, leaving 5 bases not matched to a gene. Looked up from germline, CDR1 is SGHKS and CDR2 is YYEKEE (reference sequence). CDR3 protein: CASSWRTGTTGELFF. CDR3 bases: TGTGCCAGCAGCTGGCGGACAGGGACCACCGGGGAGCTGTTTTTT.

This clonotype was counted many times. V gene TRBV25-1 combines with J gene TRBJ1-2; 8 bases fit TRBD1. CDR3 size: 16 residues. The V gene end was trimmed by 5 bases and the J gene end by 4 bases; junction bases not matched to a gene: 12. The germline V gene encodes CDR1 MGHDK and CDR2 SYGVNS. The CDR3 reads CASSPSRRGLGYGYTF. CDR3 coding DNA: TGTGCCAGCAGTCCTTCCCGCAGGGGGCTTGGCTATGGCTACACCTTC.

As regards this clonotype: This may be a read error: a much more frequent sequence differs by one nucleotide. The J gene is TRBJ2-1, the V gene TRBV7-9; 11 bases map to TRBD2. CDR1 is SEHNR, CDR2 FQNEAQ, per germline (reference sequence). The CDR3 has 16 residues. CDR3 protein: CASSLGGGTSGNGQFF. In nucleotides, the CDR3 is TGTGCCAGCAGCTTAGGGGGGGGGACTAGCGGCAATGGGCAGTTCTTC.

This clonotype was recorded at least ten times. CDR3 region: CSVRQNSSYNSPLHF. CDR3 nucleotide sequence: TGCAGCGTCAGACAGAACAGCTCCTATAATTCACCCCTCCACTTT. The rearrangement joins TRBV29-1 to TRBJ1-6; D might be TRBD1 (5 bases). The V and J ends lost 6 bases and 0 bases respectively, with 12 bases between them. From germline, CDR1 is SQVTM and CDR2 ANQGSEA. The CDR3 consists of 15 residues.

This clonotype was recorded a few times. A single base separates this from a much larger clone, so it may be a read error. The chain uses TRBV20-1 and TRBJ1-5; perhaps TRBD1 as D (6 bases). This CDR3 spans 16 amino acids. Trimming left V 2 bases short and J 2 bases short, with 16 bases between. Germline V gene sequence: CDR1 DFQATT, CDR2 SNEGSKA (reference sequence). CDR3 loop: CSARLGGGLGNQPQHF. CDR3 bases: TGCAGTGCTAGACTGGGGGGGGGCTTGGGCAATCAGCCCCAGCATTTT.